This T cell receptor (beta chain) originates from a study of cytomegalovirus exposure and HLA in healthy donors (TCRdb year 2017). For the wider study: According to an earlier analysis of a few hundred of the donors, about 190 million T cells yielded roughly 110 million unique TCR beta sequences and around 300 Gb of sequence data. A later analysis re-analyzed previously published TCR beta repertoires from 600 to 850 donors and added high-resolution HLA genotyping to study TCR occurrence patterns. An early release covering over 500 HLA-typed donors comprised approximately 290 gigabases of sequencing data and approximately 85 million unique TCR sequences. Typing coverage differed by locus: A, B, C, DRB1 and DQB1 were typed in about 620-640 donors, DQA1 in about 500, DPA1 in 600 to 610, and DPB1 in around 440. In the later analysis, no new phenotypic data were used to find candidate immune exposures; instead, reliance was placed on TCR beta sequences and their occurrence across donors. Among several hundred genotyped donors of the cohort, an average of about 240,000 unique TCR beta nucleotide sequences was sequenced per donor, of which 15% to 20% were non-productive. Both class I and class II loci were covered by HLA typing, at four-digit resolution. Among the approximately 400 genotyped donors, about 83% belonged to the genetic ancestry cluster associated with self-reported Caucasian donors. To predict cytomegalovirus infection status, the study brought together high-throughput TCR immunosequencing, statistical association of individual TCRs with disease status, and machine learning. Donor age, sex, ethnicity and CMV serostatus were compiled alongside the repertoire data. Along with the approximately 700-subject first cohort, a separate validation cohort of 120 different subjects was used. All discovery cohort repertoires had been generated using a single sequencing platform. A later genetic analysis took genome-wide SNP genotypes for 398 of the 666 donors and used that subset as a discovery cohort. The study aimed to test whether cataloging public T cell receptors could reveal signatures of past pathogen exposure. Five DR-DQ haplotypes were treated as single units for association and clustering because of strong linkage in the cohort. Using immunosequencing, the study profiled T cell repertoires from 640 or so subjects and related those repertoires to cytomegalovirus serostatus. In an earlier analysis of roughly 540 of the donors, high-throughput TCR beta sequencing was used to judge whether each TCR beta V gene segment behaved as functional or pseudogenic. The paper's findings and limits, for the study overall: Across donors, most TCR sequences were observed very rarely, whereas some public TCRs were present in many individuals. Linkage disequilibrium might explain the correlated functional status among segregating V segments, but an unknown experimental factor could not be ruled out. When HLA alleles, especially DR and DQ, strongly co-occurred, TCR associations were difficult to assign to individual alleles. The authors suggested that the approach could potentially be extended to other disease states and immunological phenotypes. At a false discovery rate of 0.05, a later analysis linked 15,000 to 20,000 TCR beta sequences to specific HLA alleles. Several of the top co-occurrence clusters appeared to be linked to parvovirus B19, influenza, CMV and Epstein-Barr virus, according to a later analysis. In a later analysis, HLA-associated TCR beta chains showed more clonal expansion and lower generation probabilities than non-associated chains that were equally common. A few of the identified cytomegalovirus-associated TCR beta chains were confirmed in vitro to be specific for cytomegalovirus antigens. According to a later analysis, TCR association rates differed among HLA loci, with DRB1 alleles showing the most associated TCRs and HLA-C alleles showing the fewest. The only immune exposure information available for the cohort was CMV serostatus. A group of highly shared sequence variants was considered likely to be a technical artifact of the sequencing pipeline. HLA typing was unavailable for some donors at each locus, so association tests used only the typed subset. Because counts were too low, seventeen rarely observed V segments, including chromosome 9 orphons, were excluded from the earlier analysis of some 540 of the donors. Presence/absence analyses assumed roughly uniform sequencing depth across donors, an assumption that may not hold. In a later analysis, most CMV-associated TCR beta chains were found to appear HLA-restricted, with HLA associations seemingly driven largely by CMV exposure. Only TCR beta chains were sequenced in this cohort, and the absence of alpha or paired-chain data limited detectable features. Compared with the roughly 700-donor mean, donors in an Asian-associated ancestry cluster had fewer N-insertions in productive TCRs, according to a later genetic analysis. Cytomegalovirus status was reported to be diagnosed by the classifier with high specificity and sensitivity in both the original and validation cohorts. An earlier analysis of some 560 of the donors showed that most TCR beta V segments appeared in productive rearrangements either about 87% or about 30% of the time, which broadly matched IMGT annotations. A later genetic analysis associated a missense DCLRE1C variant with V-gene and J-gene trimming of TCR beta chains, and an independent cohort replicated the association. A further reported finding was that TCR beta sequences accurately predicted the HLA-A and HLA-B alleles for most subjects in the first cohort. A total of about 180 TCR beta chains were listed by the study as associated with cytomegalovirus.

Library preparation was by the immunoSEQ multiplex PCR assay. For the multiplex PCR, a mixture combining 60 forward primers for TCR Vbeta segments and 13 reverse primers for TCR Jbeta segments was used. The CDR3 region of rearranged TCR beta genes was amplified from genomic DNA with a multiplex PCR assay. The Illumina HiSeq System was used to sequence the amplified TCR beta libraries as 87-base-pair reads. The study's processing was this. A later analysis tallied 75 million to 95 million unique TCR beta chains across the 660 or so repertoires, and around 10 million of those chains were shared by two or more donors. To remove PCR and sequencing errors, raw reads were error-corrected and collapsed into unique sequences using a nearest-neighbor algorithm that merged closely related sequences. CDR3 sequences were aligned to IMGT reference sequences to assign V, D and J gene segments. For a sequence to be retained, a match of at least six nucleotides to both a V gene segment and a J gene segment was required. Rearrangements were called productive when the CDR3 lacked stop codons and stayed in frame with V and J; all others were non-productive. CDR3 was defined by IMGT convention, running from the second conserved V-encoded cysteine to the conserved J-encoded phenylalanine. In an earlier analysis of 587 of the donors, sequences lacking an unambiguous match to a single V gene segment were excluded. In an earlier analysis of a few hundred of the donors, a V segment was called functional when productive rearrangements were above 56.7%, and segregating when the standard deviation between donors exceeded 5%. To diagnose cytomegalovirus status from the catalog of TCR beta chain sequences, a statistical classification framework was built. V and J gene assignment, in a later analysis, came from comparing TCR nucleotide sequences with IMGT/GENE-DB human TR gene sequences. In a later analysis, CDR3 sequences and most-parsimonious VDJ recombination scenarios were assigned using the TCRdist pipeline. In a later analysis, each TCR beta chain was defined by its CDR3 amino acid sequence together with its V-gene family, and reads lacking a unique V-gene family were excluded. As a way to deal with suspected cross-contamination and a sequencing artifact, a later analysis dropped approximately 570 nucleotide sequences that were highly shared and had low generation probability. A later analysis calculated a clonal expansion index for each public chain from normalized within-repertoire ranks of inferred template counts. Generation probabilities in a later analysis came from a VDJ recombination model fitted to out-of-frame rearrangements, and those results were checked against IGoR. A later analysis scored TCR-TCR, TCR-HLA and TCR-CMV co-occurrence with hypergeometric tests, applying a repertoire-size bias correction to TCR pairs. In a later analysis, false discovery rates were estimated by permuting HLA or CMV assignments 20 times. In a later analysis, co-occurring TCRs were grouped with DBSCAN, and TCRdist sequence similarity was added when clustering was performed within HLA-allele-positive subsets. Repertoires with fewer than 30,000 or more than 120,000 public chains were left out of co-occurrence clustering, as were five repertoires with anomalous nucleotide sharing. TCRdb retrieved this table from immuneACCESS and kept in-frame rearrangements only. Not all clones are present; in checked studies, unresolved V genes account for under half, and no reason is known for the remainder. Clone size and V and J calls were adopted from that table, with D and trimming inferred from the DNA. In this sample the table shows about 120,000 clones, about 83% of which occur a single time. The ten top clones hold about 3% of the sample.

The cohort was made up of around 720 healthy bone marrow donors. All cohort members were sampled while nominally healthy, although unrecorded immune exposures were likely present. The donor tested CMV seropositive, placing the donor among the approximately 290 seropositive members of the cohort. A peripheral blood sample was collected from each donor, and TCR beta sequencing was performed on peripheral blood mononuclear cells. The Qiagen DNeasy Blood Extraction Kit was used to extract genomic DNA from the blood cell samples. As to this clone: Its antigen remains unidentified. Nothing much larger sits one base from this clone, and base qualities are not available.

The sequencing sample was made of PBMCs. This receptor was obtained from a woman aged 40 to 50 in good health and CMV-seropositive.

Here the CDR3 is given as CASSEGNYRDQETQYF. In nucleotides, the sequence is TGTGCCAGCAGTGAAGGGAATTACAGGGACCAAGAGACCCAGTACTTC. In this chain, TRBV2 is recombined with TRBJ2-5; a tentative D call is TRBD1 (6 bases match). From cysteine to phenylalanine, the CDR3 is 16 amino acids long. The only DNA kept is the CDR3, 48 bases in frame from the first base. V is pared back by 1 base and J by 0 bases, with 12 bases lying between the germline termini. The germline V gene encodes CDR1 SNHLY and CDR2 FYNNEI.